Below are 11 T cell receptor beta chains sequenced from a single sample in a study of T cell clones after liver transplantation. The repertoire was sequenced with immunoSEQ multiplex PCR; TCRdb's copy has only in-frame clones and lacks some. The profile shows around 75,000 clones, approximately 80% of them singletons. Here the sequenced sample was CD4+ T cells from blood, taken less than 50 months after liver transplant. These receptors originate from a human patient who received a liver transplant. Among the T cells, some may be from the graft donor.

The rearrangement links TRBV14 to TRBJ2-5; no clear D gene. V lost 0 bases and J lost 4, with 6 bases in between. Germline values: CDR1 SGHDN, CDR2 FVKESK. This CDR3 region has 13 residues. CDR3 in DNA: TGTGCCAGCAGCCAAGATCTCGGAGAGACCCAGTACTTC. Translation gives CASSQDLGETQYF.

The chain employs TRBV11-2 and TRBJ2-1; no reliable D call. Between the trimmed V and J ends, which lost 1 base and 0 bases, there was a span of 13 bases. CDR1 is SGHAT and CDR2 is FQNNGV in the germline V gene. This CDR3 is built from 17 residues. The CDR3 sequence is CASSLVRLGSSYNEQFF. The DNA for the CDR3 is TGTGCCAGCAGCTTAGTGCGGCTGGGTAGCTCCTACAATGAGCAGTTCTTC.

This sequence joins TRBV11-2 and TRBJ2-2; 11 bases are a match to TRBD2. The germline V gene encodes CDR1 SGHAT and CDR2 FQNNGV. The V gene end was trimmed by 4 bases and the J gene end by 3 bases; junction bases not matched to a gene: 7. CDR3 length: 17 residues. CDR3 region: CASSSPSGGWDTGELFF. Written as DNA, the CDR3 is TGTGCCAGCAGCTCACCTAGCGGGGGGTGGGACACCGGGGAGCTGTTTTTT.

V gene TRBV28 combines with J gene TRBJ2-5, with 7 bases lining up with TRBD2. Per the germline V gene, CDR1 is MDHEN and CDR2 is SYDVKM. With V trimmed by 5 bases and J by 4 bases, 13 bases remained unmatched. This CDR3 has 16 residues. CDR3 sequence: CASSPLKGGPAETQYF. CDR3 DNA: TGTGCCAGCAGTCCCCTGAAGGGAGGGCCGGCAGAGACCCAGTACTTC.

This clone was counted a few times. The CDR3 sequence is CASMSAPGLAGGTQYF. The CDR3 coding sequence is TGTGCCAGCATGTCTGCTCCGGGACTAGCGGGAGGGACCCAGTACTTC. The chain employs TRBV2 and TRBJ2-5; 15 bases line up with TRBD2. The junction had 10 bases not matched to a gene; V was cut back by 7 bases and J by 7 bases. Looked up from germline, CDR1 is SNHLY and CDR2 is FYNNEI. This CDR3 region has 16 residues.

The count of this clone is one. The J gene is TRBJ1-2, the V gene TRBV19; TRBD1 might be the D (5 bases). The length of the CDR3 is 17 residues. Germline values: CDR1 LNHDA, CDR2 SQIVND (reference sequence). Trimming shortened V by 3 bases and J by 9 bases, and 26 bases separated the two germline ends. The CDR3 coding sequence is TGTGCCAGTAGTATTGGTGTTGGTAGGCAGGGAACTATGAGCTACACCTTC. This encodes CASSIGVGRQGTMSYTF.

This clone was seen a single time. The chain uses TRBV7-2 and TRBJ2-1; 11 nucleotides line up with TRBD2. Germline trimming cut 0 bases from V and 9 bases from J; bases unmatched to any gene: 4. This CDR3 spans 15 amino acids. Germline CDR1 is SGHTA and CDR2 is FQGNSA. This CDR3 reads CASSLATSGIGEQFF. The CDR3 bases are TGTGCCAGCAGCTTAGCGACTAGCGGGATAGGTGAGCAGTTCTTC.

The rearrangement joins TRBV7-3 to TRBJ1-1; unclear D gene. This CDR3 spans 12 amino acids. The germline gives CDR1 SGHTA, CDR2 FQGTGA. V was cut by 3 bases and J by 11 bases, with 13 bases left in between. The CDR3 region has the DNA TGTGCCAGCAGCTTGTTTGGGTTAGAGGCTTTCTTT. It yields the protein CASSLFGLEAFF.

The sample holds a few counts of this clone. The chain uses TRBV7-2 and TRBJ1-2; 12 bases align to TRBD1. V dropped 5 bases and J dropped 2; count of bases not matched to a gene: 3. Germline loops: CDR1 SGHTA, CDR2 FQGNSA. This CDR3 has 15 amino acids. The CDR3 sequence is CASSRDRGPNYGYTF. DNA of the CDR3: TGTGCCAGCAGCCGGGACAGGGGGCCCAACTATGGCTACACCTTC.

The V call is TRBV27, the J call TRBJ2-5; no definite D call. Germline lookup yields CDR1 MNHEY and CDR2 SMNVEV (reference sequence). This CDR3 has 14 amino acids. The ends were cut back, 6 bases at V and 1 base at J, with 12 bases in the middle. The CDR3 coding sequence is TGTGCCAGCAGCTCGCTCTGGCCCCAAGAGACCCAGTACTTC. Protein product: CASSSLWPQETQYF.

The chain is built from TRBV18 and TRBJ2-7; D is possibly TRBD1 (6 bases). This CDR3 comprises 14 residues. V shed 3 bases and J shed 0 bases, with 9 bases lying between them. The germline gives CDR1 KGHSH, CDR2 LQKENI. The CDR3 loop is CASSPRTDSYEQYF. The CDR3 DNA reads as TGTGCCAGCTCACCCCGGACAGACTCCTACGAGCAGTACTTC.